The 31 T cell receptor beta chains reported below all come from one sample, sequenced in a study of T cells in Graves' hyperthyroidism and ophthalmopathy. Template material for amplifying TCR beta CDR3 regions consisted of RNA transcripts. Initially, a first-round RT-PCR of the TCR CDR3 employed the HTBI primer set. Using its own MiXCR run on the multiplex PCR reads, TCRdb lists one record per CDR3 protein. The repertoire holds 700,000 or so distinct CDR3 sequences, with over 15% as singletons. Sequences were obtained from blood. All receptors derive from a man aged 18 to 35 with Graves' hyperthyroidism.

This rearrangement joins TRBV28 to TRBJ2-1; D is ambiguous. Germline V CDR1 and CDR2: MDHEN, SYDVKM. Between the trimmed V and J ends, which lost 6 bases and 9 bases, there was a span of 12 bases. CDR3 length: 12 residues. This CDR3 is CASRPPYGEQFF. Here the CDR3 DNA reads TGTGCCAGCAGACCGCCCTACGGTGAGCAGTTCTTC. The entire variable domain, with the rest obtained from reference TRBV28 and TRBJ2-1, is as follows: DVKVTQSSRYLVKRTGEKVFLECVQDMDHENMFWYRQDPGLGLRLIYFSYDVKMKEKGDIPEGYSVSREKKERFSLILESASTNQTSMYLCASRPPYGEQFFGPGTRLTVL.

This clonotype has a handful of counts. The rearrangement uses TRBV19 and TRBJ2-7; D tentatively reads TRBD1 or TRBD2 (5 bases each). CDR3 length: 15 residues. Germline-derived CDR1 and CDR2 are LNHDA and SQIVND (reference sequence). Trimming removed 4 bases at V and 1 base at J, with 14 bases between. In DNA form, the CDR3 reads TGTGCCAGTAGTACGGGACGGCTTAAATCCTACGAGCAGTACTTC. It specifies CASSTGRLKSYEQYF.

Concerning this clonotype: A much larger clone sits a single nucleotide away, making a read error possible. The chain carries TRBV28 and TRBJ2-1, with D perhaps assigned TRBD1 or TRBD2 (6 bases each). Germline V lookup: CDR1 MDHEN, CDR2 SYDVKM. This CDR3 region has 14 residues. The V gene lost 5 bases and the J gene lost 8 bases, with 16 bases spanning the gap. CDR3 residues: CASSVQGGDDEQFF. For the CDR3, the DNA is TGTGCCAGCAGTGTACAGGGAGGAGACGATGAGCAGTTCTTC.

The chain is built from TRBV6-1 and TRBJ2-5; TRBD1 matches 7 bases. Germline V gives CDR1 MNHNS, CDR2 SASEGT. V lost 3 bases, J lost 7 bases, and 8 bases stayed unmatched. The CDR3 runs to 14 residues. The CDR3 here is CASSEGTAKRTQYF. DNA for the CDR3: TGTGCCAGCAGTGAGGGGACAGCGAAGAGGACCCAGTACTTC.

This clonotype came up many times. This sequence joins TRBV27 and TRBJ2-7, with unresolved D. Germline V CDR1 and CDR2: MNHEY, SMNVEV (reference sequence). The V end was cut by 7 bases, the J end by 2 bases, with 15 bases between. This CDR3 contains 14 residues. This chain's CDR3 is CASTKGGVPYEQYF. The CDR3 DNA sequence: TGTGCCAGCACAAAGGGTGGGGTCCCCTACGAGCAGTACTTC.

The gene calls are TRBV28 and TRBJ1-6; 7 bases line up with TRBD1. The CDR3 extends over 12 amino acids. Germline V gene lookup returns CDR1 MDHEN and CDR2 SYDVKM. J gave up 19 bases and V 3 bases, and 9 bases lay outside the gene matches. DNA of the CDR3: TGTGCCAGCAGTTTGGGACGAGGGGGCTTTCACTTT. Translation: CASSLGRGGFHF.

V and J are TRBV7-9 and TRBJ1-2; no clear D gene. Germline assignment: CDR1 SEHNR and CDR2 FQNEAQ (reference sequence). This CDR3 comprises 15 residues. V was pared by 3 bases and J by 4 bases, with 15 bases between. CDR3 coding DNA: TGTGCCAGCAGCTTGGTACAGTCGGGAGGCTATGGCTACACCTTC. Amino acid sequence: CASSLVQSGGYGYTF.

The genes are TRBV27 and TRBJ1-4; 7 bases align to TRBD1. CDR1 and CDR2 (germline): MNHEY, SMNVEV (reference sequence). Unmatched junction bases numbered 5, after V lost 4 bases and J lost 6 bases. The CDR3 is made up of 14 amino acids. The CDR3 protein is CASSSLTGYEKLFF. As DNA, the CDR3 is TGTGCCAGCAGTTCCCTGACAGGGTATGAAAAACTGTTTTTT.

The table lists this clonotype with many counts. V and J are TRBV12-3 or TRBV12-4 and TRBJ1-1, with D uncertain. The CDR3 has 14 residues. Trimming stripped 2 bases from V and 0 bases from J, with 7 bases between. The CDR3 DNA is TGTGCCAGCAGTTTAATCCCGGTGAACACTGAAGCTTTCTTT. It translates to CASSLIPVNTEAFF.

The table lists this clonotype with a few counts. The chain joins TRBV20-1 to TRBJ2-7; a possible D gene is TRBD1 (6 bases). V was shortened by 6 bases and J by 1 base, with 16 bases between the two germline ends. Germline-derived CDR1 and CDR2 are DFQATT and SNEGSKA (reference sequence). This CDR3 has 14 residues. The CDR3 loop reads CSATPTGISYEQYF. CDR3 nucleotide sequence: TGCAGTGCAACCCCGACAGGAATATCCTACGAGCAGTACTTC.

The rearrangement joins TRBV19 to TRBJ1-1; TRBD1 aligns across 7 bases. The J segment lost 2 bases and the V segment lost 3 bases, leaving 6 bases of the junction unmatched. From germline, CDR1 is LNHDA and CDR2 SQIVND (reference sequence). This CDR3 contains 15 residues. CDR3 in DNA: TGTGCCAGTAGTATTGGACAGGCACCAAACACTGAAGCTTTCTTT. It yields the protein CASSIGQAPNTEAFF.

This clonotype was found many times. The chain combines TRBV20-1 with TRBJ2-7; 7 bases fit TRBD2. Trimming took 2 bases from V and 1 from J; bases not matched to a gene: 5. Per germline, CDR1 DFQATT and CDR2 SNEGSKA (reference sequence). The CDR3 runs 14 residues. The CDR3 sequence: CSARSAGNSYEQYF. Here the CDR3 DNA reads TGCAGTGCTAGATCAGCGGGAAATTCCTACGAGCAGTACTTC.

This clonotype was counted ten times or more. This chain links TRBV5-6 with TRBJ2-3; 8 bases line up with TRBD1. This CDR3 is built from 16 residues. Germline V gives CDR1 SGHDT, CDR2 YYEEEE. With 1 base clipped from V and 0 bases from J, the junction kept 4 bases outside the gene matches. The CDR3 region is CASSLPGQESTDTQYF. As DNA, the CDR3 is TGTGCCAGCAGCTTGCCGGGACAGGAGAGCACAGATACGCAGTATTTT.

Remarks on this clonotype: A much larger clonotype is one base distant, so this may be a read error. Here the CDR3 DNA reads TGTGCCAGCAGCAGGCGGACTAGCGGGAGGGGGGACGGTGAGCAGTTCTTC. This codes for CASSRRTSGRGDGEQFF. This chain joins TRBV11-3 and TRBJ2-1, with TRBD2 matching over 15 bases. Germline loops: CDR1 SGHNT, CDR2 YENEEA. The V segment lost 5 bases and the J segment 9 bases; nucleotides outside the gene matches: 11. This CDR3 comprises 17 residues. The full variable domain, completed using reference TRBV11-3 and TRBJ2-1, is EAGVVQSPRYKIIEKKQPVAFWCNPISGHNTLYWYLQNLGQGPELLIRYENEEAVDDSQLPKDRFSAERLKGVDSTLKIQPAELGDSAVYLCASSRRTSGRGDGEQFFGPGTRLTVL.

This clonotype was detected only a few times. The chain has TRBV2 and TRBJ2-7, with a possible D match to TRBD1 (6 bases). This CDR3 contains 13 residues. CDR1 and CDR2 (germline): SNHLY, FYNNEI. V dropped 7 bases and J dropped 4 bases, with 14 bases sitting between them. The CDR3, as DNA: TGTGCCAGCAATCAGGGGTTCGGATACGAGCAGTACTTC. Protein sequence: CASNQGFGYEQYF.

This clonotype has a handful of counts. The chain has TRBV20-1 and TRBJ2-3; 14 nucleotides agree with TRBD2. Germline CDR1 reads DFQATT; CDR2 reads SNEGSKA (reference sequence). The V gene end was trimmed by 2 bases and the J gene end by 3 bases; junction bases not matched to a gene: 4. The CDR3 length is 16 residues. The CDR3 here is CSARLGLAGATDTQYF. The CDR3 DNA follows: TGCAGTGCTAGATTGGGACTAGCGGGAGCAACAGATACGCAGTATTTT.

The J gene is TRBJ1-1, the V gene TRBV27; 7 bases are a match to TRBD1. Germline CDR1 and CDR2: MNHEY and SMNVEV (reference sequence). This CDR3 region has 15 residues. The trim removed 5 bases at V and 2 bases at J, leaving 8 bases unmatched. The CDR3 nucleotides are TGTGCCAGCAGTACGCAGGGGGTAGGAAACACTGAAGCTTTCTTT. Translation: CASSTQGVGNTEAFF.

In its sample, this clonotype was seen many times. The chain uses TRBV2 and TRBJ2-2, with a weak D call TRBD2 (6 bases). V dropped 4 bases and J dropped 0 bases, with 9 bases sitting between them. The CDR3 contains 15 residues. The germline gives CDR1 SNHLY, CDR2 FYNNEI. The CDR3 bases are TGTGCCAGCAGTGCCCAGCGGGCGAACACCGGGGAGCTGTTTTTT. This gives the protein CASSAQRANTGELFF.

A word on this clonotype: This clone may be a read error of a much larger clone one base away. Here the CDR3 omits its conserved ending phenylalanine or tryptophan, so a read error is the likely source. The chain recombines TRBV27 with TRBJ2-1; no clear D. Trimming shortened V by 0 bases and J by 6 bases, and 12 bases separated the two germline ends. CDR3 size: 15 residues. Germline CDR1 is MNHEY and CDR2 is SMNVEV (reference sequence). CDR3 in DNA: TGTGCCAGCAGTTTATCGAACCGGGCCTTCAATGAGCAGTTCTCC. Protein product: CASSLSNRAFNEQFS.

The J gene is TRBJ2-3, the V gene TRBV25-1, with a possible D match to TRBD1 (7 bases). Germline CDR1 MGHDK, CDR2 SYGVNS. V was shortened by 1 base and J by 2 bases, with 16 bases between the two germline ends. This CDR3 has 17 residues. CDR3 region: CASSEWAGGRPTDTQYF. Written as DNA, the CDR3 is TGTGCCAGCAGTGAATGGGCAGGGGGGCGACCCACAGATACGCAGTATTTT. The full variable domain, its missing parts supplied by reference TRBV25-1 and TRBJ2-3, is EADIYQTPRYLVIGTGKKITLECSQTMGHDKMYWYQQDPGMELHLIHYSYGVNSTEKGDLSSESTVSRIRTEHFPLTLESARPSHTSQYLCASSEWAGGRPTDTQYFGPGTRLTVL.

As for this clonotype: A clone one base away is much larger, so this may be a read error. This chain connects TRBV2 to TRBJ2-3, with TRBD2 matching over 11 bases. Germline assignment: CDR1 SNHLY and CDR2 FYNNEI. The CDR3 has 17 amino acids. V shed 1 base and J 5 bases; nucleotides not matched to a gene: 8. CDR3 nucleotides: TGTGCCAGCAGTGAAGACCCTAGCGGGAGGAGGAGAGATACGCAGTATTTT. Protein product: CASSEDPSGRRRDTQYF.

The rearrangement joins TRBV10-2 to TRBJ2-5; D not resolved. Germline CDR1 is WSHSY and CDR2 is SAAADI. The germline V and J ends were trimmed by 0 bases and 5 bases, with 7 bases remaining between them. CDR3 length: 13 residues. Here the CDR3 DNA reads TGCGCCAGCAGTGAGTCCAACGGTGAGACCCAGTACTTC. Its translation: CASSESNGETQYF.

V usage is TRBV29-1 and J usage is TRBJ2-2; D gene uncertain. V was trimmed by 7 bases and J by 4 bases, leaving 7 bases between them. This CDR3 has 11 residues. Germline V lookup: CDR1 SQVTM, CDR2 ANQGSEA. CDR3 region: CSAAGTGELFF. CDR3 in DNA: TGCAGCGCCGCAGGCACCGGGGAGCTGTTTTTT.

This clonotype was seen only a few times. The chain uses TRBV6-1 and TRBJ2-7; no definite D call. V was clipped by 10 bases and J by 5 bases, with 18 bases between them. CDR1 and CDR2 from the germline V gene are MNHNS and SASEGT. CDR3 length: 13 residues. CDR3 loop: CATYFRSTDEQYF. The CDR3 bases are TGTGCCACCTACTTTCGATCGACGGACGAGCAGTACTTC.

The rearrangement uses TRBV18 and TRBJ2-2; D gene ambiguous. The CDR3 runs 14 residues. V was trimmed by 3 bases and J by 4 bases, leaving 9 bases between them. Germline assignment: CDR1 KGHSH and CDR2 LQKENI. CDR3 residues: CASSPISLTGELFF. CDR3 nucleotides: TGTGCCAGCTCACCGATATCCCTCACCGGGGAGCTGTTTTTT.

Only one count was recorded for this clonotype. The CDR3 nucleotides read TGTGCCAGCAGCGCTCTCACTATCATCGGGGACACTGAAGCTTTCTTT. Protein sequence: CASSALTIIGDTEAFF. The rearrangement uses TRBV4-2 and TRBJ1-1; D remains unclear. The V gene lost 5 bases and the J gene lost 3 bases, with 19 bases spanning the gap. Germline CDR1 reads LGHNA; CDR2 reads YNFKEQ. The CDR3 sequence is 16 residues long.

The sample holds many counts of this clonotype. The genes are TRBV7-9 and TRBJ2-7; tentative D call: TRBD2 (5 bases). Trimming took off 5 bases at V and 6 bases at J, with 11 bases between the two ends. The CDR3 sequence is 12 residues long. CDR1 and CDR2 (germline): SEHNR, FQNEAQ (reference sequence). The CDR3 DNA is TGTGCCAGCAGCCTCGGGGTTGGCGAGCAGTACTTC. Translation gives CASSLGVGEQYF.

The chain employs TRBV20-1 and TRBJ2-3; TRBD1 might be the D (6 bases). This CDR3 has 15 amino acids. Germline values: CDR1 DFQATT, CDR2 SNEGSKA (reference sequence). Trimming shortened V by 0 bases and J by 4 bases, and 14 bases separated the two germline ends. The DNA for the CDR3 is TGCAGTGCTAGAGACCCGACAGGCACCCCAGATACGCAGTATTTT. Translating gives CSARDPTGTPDTQYF.

The table lists this clonotype with many counts. The chain carries TRBV30 and TRBJ1-5, with a tentative D call TRBD1 (5 bases). The CDR3 runs 13 residues. Trimming removed 2 bases at V and 6 bases at J, with 11 bases between. Germline V gene lookup returns CDR1 GTSNPN and CDR2 SVGIG (reference sequence). CDR3 in amino acids: CAWSPQGGQPQHF. DNA for the CDR3: TGTGCCTGGAGTCCCCAGGGTGGTCAGCCCCAGCATTTT.

This clonotype was counted at least ten times. The CDR3 spells CASSYSSGNTQYF. In DNA form, the CDR3 reads TGTGCCAGCAGTTACTCTAGCGGGAATACGCAGTATTTT. This sequence joins TRBV6-2 or TRBV6-3 and TRBJ2-3; 8 bases line up with TRBD2. V shed 0 bases, J shed 7 bases, and the junction held 0 bases outside the gene matches. The CDR3 contains 13 residues. Germline assignment: CDR1 MNHEY and CDR2 SVGEGT.

Details on this clonotype: A much larger clone sits a single nucleotide away, making a read error possible. The chain uses TRBV6-2 or TRBV6-3 and TRBJ1-1; weak D call: TRBD1 (6 bases). The CDR3 totals 15 residues. Deletions cut 1 base from V and 4 bases from J, with 13 bases between. Germline CDR1 is MNHEY and CDR2 is SVGEGT. The CDR3 DNA is TGTGCCAGCAGTTACTTACAGGGTACCAGCACTGAAGCTTTCTTT. This translates into CASSYLQGTSTEAFF.